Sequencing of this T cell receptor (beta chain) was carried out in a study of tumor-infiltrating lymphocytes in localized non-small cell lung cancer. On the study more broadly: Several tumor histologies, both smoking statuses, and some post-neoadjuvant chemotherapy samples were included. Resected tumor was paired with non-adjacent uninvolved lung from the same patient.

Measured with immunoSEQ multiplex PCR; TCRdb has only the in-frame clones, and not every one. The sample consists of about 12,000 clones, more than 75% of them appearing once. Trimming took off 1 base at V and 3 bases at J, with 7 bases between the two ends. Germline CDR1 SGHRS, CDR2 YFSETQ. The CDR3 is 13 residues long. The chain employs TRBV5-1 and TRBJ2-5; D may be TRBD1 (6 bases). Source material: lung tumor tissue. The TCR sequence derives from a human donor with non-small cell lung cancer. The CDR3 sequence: CASSLSGEETQYF. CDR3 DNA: TGCGCCAGCAGCTTGTCAGGGGAAGAGACCCAGTACTTC.